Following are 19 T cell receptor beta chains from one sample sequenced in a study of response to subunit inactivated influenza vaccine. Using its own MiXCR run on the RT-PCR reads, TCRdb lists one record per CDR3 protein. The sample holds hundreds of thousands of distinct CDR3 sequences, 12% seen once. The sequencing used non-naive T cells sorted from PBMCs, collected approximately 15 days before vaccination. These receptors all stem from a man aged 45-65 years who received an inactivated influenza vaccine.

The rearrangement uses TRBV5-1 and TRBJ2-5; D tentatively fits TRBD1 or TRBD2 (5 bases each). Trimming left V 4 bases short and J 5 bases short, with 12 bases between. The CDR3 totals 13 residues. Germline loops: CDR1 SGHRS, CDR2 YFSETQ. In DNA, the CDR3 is TGCGCCAGCAGCGAAGGAGAGGGGGAGACCCAGTACTTC. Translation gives CASSEGEGETQYF. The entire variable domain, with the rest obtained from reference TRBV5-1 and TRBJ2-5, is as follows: KAGVTQTPRYLIKTRGQQVTLSCSPISGHRSVSWYQQTPGQGLQFLFEYFSETQRNKGNFPGRFSGRQFSNSRSEMNVSTLELGDSALYLCASSEGEGETQYFGPGTRLLVL.

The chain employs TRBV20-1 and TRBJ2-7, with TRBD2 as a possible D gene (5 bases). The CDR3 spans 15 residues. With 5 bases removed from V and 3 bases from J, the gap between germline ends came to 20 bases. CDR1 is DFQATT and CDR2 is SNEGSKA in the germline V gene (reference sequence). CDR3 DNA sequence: TGCAGTGCTCCTGCTTCGAGGGCAAATTACTACGAGCAGTACTTC. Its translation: CSAPASRANYYEQYF.

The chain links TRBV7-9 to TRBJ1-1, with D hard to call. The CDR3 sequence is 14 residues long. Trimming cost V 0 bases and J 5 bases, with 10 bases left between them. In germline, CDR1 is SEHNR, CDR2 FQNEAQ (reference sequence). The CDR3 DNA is TGTGCCAGCAGCTTAGCTGGCAGTAAAACTGAAGCTTTCTTT. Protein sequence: CASSLAGSKTEAFF.

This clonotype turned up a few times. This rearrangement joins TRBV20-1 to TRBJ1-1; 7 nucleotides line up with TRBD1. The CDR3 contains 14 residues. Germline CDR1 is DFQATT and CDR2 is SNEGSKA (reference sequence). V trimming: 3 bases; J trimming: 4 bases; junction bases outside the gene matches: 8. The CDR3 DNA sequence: TGCAGTGCTAGGATTACAGGGGTGGGCACTGAAGCTTTCTTT. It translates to CSARITGVGTEAFF.

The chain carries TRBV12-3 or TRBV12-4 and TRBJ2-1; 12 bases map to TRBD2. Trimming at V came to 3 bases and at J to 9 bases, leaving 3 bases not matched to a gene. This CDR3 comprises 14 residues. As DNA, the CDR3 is TGTGCCAGCAGTTTGACTAGCGGGAGAGGTGAGCAGTTCTTC. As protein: CASSLTSGRGEQFF.

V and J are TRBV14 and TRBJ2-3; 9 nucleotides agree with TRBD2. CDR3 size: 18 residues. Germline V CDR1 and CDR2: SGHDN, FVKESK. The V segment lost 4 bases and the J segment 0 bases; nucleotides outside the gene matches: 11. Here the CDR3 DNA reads TGTGCCAGCAGCCTACTTAGGACTAGCGTGATGAGCACAGATACGCAGTATTTT. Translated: CASSLLRTSVMSTDTQYF.

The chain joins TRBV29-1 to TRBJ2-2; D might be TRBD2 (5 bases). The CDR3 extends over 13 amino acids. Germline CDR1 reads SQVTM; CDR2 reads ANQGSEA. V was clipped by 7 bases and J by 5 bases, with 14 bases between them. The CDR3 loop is CSGLGVQTGELFF. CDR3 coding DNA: TGCAGCGGGCTGGGAGTCCAAACCGGGGAGCTGTTTTTT.

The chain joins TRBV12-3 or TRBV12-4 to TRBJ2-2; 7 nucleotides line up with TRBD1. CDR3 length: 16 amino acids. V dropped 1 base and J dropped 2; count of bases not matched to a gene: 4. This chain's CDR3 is CASSLDRGINTGELFF. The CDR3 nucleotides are TGTGCCAGCAGTTTAGACAGGGGTATCAACACCGGGGAGCTGTTTTTT.

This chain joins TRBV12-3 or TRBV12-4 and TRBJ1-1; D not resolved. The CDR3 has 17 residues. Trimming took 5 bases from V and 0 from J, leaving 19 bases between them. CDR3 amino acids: CASSGVQADFMNTEAFF. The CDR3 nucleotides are TGTGCCAGCAGTGGGGTTCAGGCAGACTTCATGAACACTGAAGCTTTCTTT.

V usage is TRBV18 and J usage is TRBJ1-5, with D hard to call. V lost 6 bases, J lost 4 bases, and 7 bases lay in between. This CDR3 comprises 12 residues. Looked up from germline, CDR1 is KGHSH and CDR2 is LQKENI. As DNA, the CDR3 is TGTGCCAGCTCGTTAGCGAATCAGCCCCAGCATTTT. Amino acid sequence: CASSLANQPQHF.

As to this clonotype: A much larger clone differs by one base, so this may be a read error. The CDR3, as DNA: TGTGCCAGCAGTATAACACGGGGGTCCGGGGAGCTGTTTTTT. Residues: CASSITRGSGELFF. V is TRBV27 and J is TRBJ2-2, with D perhaps TRBD2 (6 bases). The CDR3 runs 14 residues. Per the germline V gene, CDR1 is MNHEY and CDR2 is SMNVEV (reference sequence). The V end lost 5 bases, the J end lost 6 bases, and 13 bases lay between the germline ends.

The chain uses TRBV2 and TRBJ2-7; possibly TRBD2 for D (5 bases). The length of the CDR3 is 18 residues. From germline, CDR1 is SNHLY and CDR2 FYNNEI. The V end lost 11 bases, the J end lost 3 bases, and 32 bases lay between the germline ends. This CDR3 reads CALSLASTPLGNFYEQYF. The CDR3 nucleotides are TGTGCCCTCAGTTTAGCGTCCACTCCCTTAGGGAATTTCTACGAGCAGTACTTC.

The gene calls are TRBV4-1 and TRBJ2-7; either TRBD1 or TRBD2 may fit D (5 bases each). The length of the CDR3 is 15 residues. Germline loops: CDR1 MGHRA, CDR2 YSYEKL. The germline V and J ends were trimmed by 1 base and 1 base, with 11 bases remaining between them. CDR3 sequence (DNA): TGCGCCAGCAGCCAAGTAGAGGGGCGATCCTACGAGCAGTACTTC. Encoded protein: CASSQVEGRSYEQYF.

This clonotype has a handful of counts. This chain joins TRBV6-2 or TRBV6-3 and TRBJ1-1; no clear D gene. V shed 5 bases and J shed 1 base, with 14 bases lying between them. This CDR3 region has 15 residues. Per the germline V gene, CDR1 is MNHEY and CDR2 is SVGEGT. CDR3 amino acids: CASSRRGQKNTEAFF. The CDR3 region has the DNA TGTGCCAGCAGTCGCCGAGGGCAGAAGAACACTGAAGCTTTCTTT.

CDR3 sequence reads: CSARHSNYGYTF. CDR3 DNA: TGCAGTGCTAGGCACAGTAACTATGGCTACACCTTC. This rearrangement joins TRBV20-1 to TRBJ1-2; D is unresolved. The CDR3 has 12 residues. With 3 bases removed from V and 1 base from J, the gap between germline ends came to 6 bases. The germline V gene has CDR1 DFQATT and CDR2 SNEGSKA (reference sequence).

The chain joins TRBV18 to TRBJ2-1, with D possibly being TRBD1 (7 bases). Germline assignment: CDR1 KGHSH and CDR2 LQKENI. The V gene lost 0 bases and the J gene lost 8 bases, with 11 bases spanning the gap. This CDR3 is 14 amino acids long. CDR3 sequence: CASSPPQGEDEQFF. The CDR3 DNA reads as TGTGCCAGCTCACCACCGCAGGGGGAGGATGAGCAGTTCTTC.

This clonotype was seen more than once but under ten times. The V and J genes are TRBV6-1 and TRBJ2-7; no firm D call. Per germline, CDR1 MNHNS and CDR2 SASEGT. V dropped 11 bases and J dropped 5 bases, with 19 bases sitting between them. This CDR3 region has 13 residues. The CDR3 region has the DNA TGTGCCGTTACCGGCCGTTTAGGCGACGAGCAGTACTTC. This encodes CAVTGRLGDEQYF.

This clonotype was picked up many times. CDR3 in DNA: TGTGCCAGCAGCCAAGATAGGAACGAGCAGTACTTC. This sequence encodes CASSQDRNEQYF. The V gene is TRBV4-2, the J gene TRBJ2-7; D is unresolved. This CDR3 spans 12 amino acids. The germline V gene has CDR1 LGHNA and CDR2 YNFKEQ. V gave up 0 bases and J gave up 5 bases, with 5 bases separating them.

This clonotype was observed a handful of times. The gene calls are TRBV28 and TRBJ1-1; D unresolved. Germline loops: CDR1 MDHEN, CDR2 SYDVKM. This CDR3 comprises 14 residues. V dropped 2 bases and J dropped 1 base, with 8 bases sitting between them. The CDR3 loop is CASSLPDWNTEAFF. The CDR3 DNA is TGTGCCAGCAGTTTACCCGACTGGAACACTGAAGCTTTCTTT.